One sample yielded the 27 T cell receptor beta chains listed below, sequenced in a study of spatial heterogeneity in lung cancer. TCRdb reanalysed the 5' RACE reads using MiXCR and keeps one entry per CDR3 protein. The table records tens of thousands of distinct CDR3 sequences, roughly 7.4% of them present only once. Time point reported: sample taken at primary tumor resection. Without sorting, whole RNA was sequenced from tumor, nontumor lung or frozen PBMC. The source material was PBMCs, sampled at surgery. These receptors came from a male donor with early-stage non-small cell lung cancer.

This clonotype was picked up many times. The chain carries TRBV6-5 and TRBJ2-1; D perhaps matches TRBD2 (6 bases). The CDR3 loop spans 15 amino acids. Trimming pared 0 bases from V and 8 bases from J, leaving 14 bases between. CDR1 MNHEY and CDR2 SVGAGI come from the germline V gene. DNA for the CDR3: TGTGCCAGCAGTTACTCCGGGGGAAGGTACTATGAGCAGTTCTTC. It translates to CASSYSGGRYYEQFF.

At least ten counts were recorded for this clonotype. V usage is TRBV7-2 and J usage is TRBJ2-6, with TRBD1 matching 9 bases. This CDR3 contains 16 residues. Per germline, CDR1 SGHTA and CDR2 FQGNSA. V gave up 6 bases and J gave up 0 bases; unmatched junction bases: 3. CDR3 sequence: CASSWDRASGANVLTF. The DNA of the CDR3 is TGTGCCAGCAGTTGGGACAGGGCCTCTGGGGCCAACGTCCTGACTTTC.

This clonotype was counted only a few times. The genes are TRBV7-9 and TRBJ2-3, with 12 bases identical to TRBD2. The CDR3 is 19 residues long. Germline V CDR1 and CDR2: SEHNR, FQNEAQ (reference sequence). Losses at the gene ends were 2 bases for V and 6 bases for J; bases not matched to a gene: 15. In DNA form, the CDR3 reads TGTGCCAGCAGCTTAAAATCTACTAGCGGGGGGACCGCCGGGGATACGCAGTATTTT. This sequence encodes CASSLKSTSGGTAGDTQYF.

This clonotype has a handful of counts. The chain combines TRBV7-3 with TRBJ1-1, with unresolved D. Germline CDR1 and CDR2: SGHTA and FQGTGA. V was clipped by 5 bases and J by 10 bases, with 14 bases between them. This CDR3 is built from 12 residues. CDR3 bases: TGTGCCAGCAGCCCTGGTGGGTTATCAGCTTTCTTT. Its translation is CASSPGGLSAFF.

This clonotype was recorded many times. The chain couples TRBV29-1 to TRBJ1-1; 8 nucleotides match TRBD1. This CDR3 has 14 amino acids. The V gene end was trimmed by 5 bases and the J gene end by 0 bases; junction bases not matched to a gene: 5. The germline CDR1 and CDR2 sequences are SQVTM and ANQGSEA. DNA for the CDR3: TGCAGCGTTACTCAGGGGGCACTGAACACTGAAGCTTTCTTT. Its translation is CSVTQGALNTEAFF.

In this sample, this clonotype turned up many times. The chain links TRBV7-9 to TRBJ1-4; D is perhaps TRBD1 (5 bases). The length of the CDR3 is 14 residues. Germline CDR1 SEHNR, CDR2 FQNEAQ (reference sequence). Trimming shortened V by 7 bases and J by 4 bases, and 13 bases separated the two germline ends. The CDR3 sequence: CASNPTDLNEKLFF. CDR3 coding DNA: TGTGCCAGCAACCCGACAGACCTTAATGAAAAACTGTTTTTT.

This clonotype came up a few times. J is TRBJ2-5 and V is TRBV29-1; tentative D call: TRBD1 (6 bases). This CDR3 has 14 amino acids. Germline lookup yields CDR1 SQVTM and CDR2 ANQGSEA. Trimming cost V 7 bases and J 1 base, with 16 bases left between them. CDR3 sequence: CSATRNRVQETQYF. In nucleotides, the CDR3 is TGCAGCGCAACTCGAAACAGGGTCCAAGAGACCCAGTACTTC.

This clonotype has ten or more counts. The chain employs TRBV10-3 and TRBJ2-5; possible D gene TRBD1, 5 bases. The CDR3 covers 14 residues. V was clipped by 0 bases and J by 3 bases, with 8 bases between them. Germline CDR1 reads ENHRY; CDR2 reads SYGVKD. The CDR3 loop reads CAISESGREETQYF. The CDR3 region has the DNA TGTGCCATCAGTGAGTCGGGCAGGGAAGAGACCCAGTACTTC.

This clonotype was found many times. V and J are TRBV20-1 and TRBJ2-3, with D possibly TRBD2 on 6 matching bases. Trimming removed 6 bases from V and 0 bases from J, with 13 bases in between. Germline CDR1 is DFQATT and CDR2 is SNEGSKA (reference sequence). This CDR3 spans 14 amino acids. The CDR3 is CSAASVTSTDTQYF. Written as DNA, the CDR3 is TGCAGTGCCGCTAGCGTAACTAGCACAGATACGCAGTATTTT.

Ten or more counts support this clonotype. The J gene is TRBJ2-7, the V gene TRBV23-1, with a tentative D call TRBD1 (6 bases). TRBV23-1 is reported as an ORF; its role is uncertain. The V end was cut by 10 bases, the J end by 1 base, with 26 bases between. This CDR3 has 17 residues. The DNA of the CDR3 is TGCGCCACCTCTGGGGGCGCAGGCGATAGGGTATCCTACGAGCAGTACGTC. Protein sequence: CATSGGAGDRVSYEQYV.

The chain links TRBV5-1 to TRBJ1-2, with TRBD1 identical over 8 bases. This CDR3 region has 19 residues. CDR1 is SGHRS, CDR2 YFSETQ, per germline. V trimming: 0 bases; J trimming: 4 bases; junction bases outside the gene matches: 17. The DNA of the CDR3 is TGCGCCAGCAGCTTGGCCATGGCAGGGGGCACGGAAGGCCGCTATGGCTACACCTTC. Translating it yields CASSLAMAGGTEGRYGYTF.

This clonotype has only a few counts. The chain joins TRBV15 to TRBJ2-7; 9 bases are shared with TRBD1. The CDR3 is 14 residues long. The ends lost 5 bases at V and 5 bases at J; junction bases unmatched: 7. The V gene's germline CDR1 is LNHNV and CDR2 YYDKDF (reference sequence). The DNA of the CDR3 is TGTGCCACCAGCCCTGACAGGGGGAACGACGAGCAGTACTTC. Protein product: CATSPDRGNDEQYF. Full variable domain (remainder filled in from reference TRBV15 and TRBJ2-7): DAMVIQNPRYQVTQFGKPVTLSCSQTLNHNVMYWYQQKSSQAPKLLFHYYDKDFNNEADTPDNFQSRRPNTSFCFLDIRSPGLGDTAMYLCATSPDRGNDEQYFGPGTRLTVT.

The J gene is TRBJ1-1, the V gene TRBV6-1; 7 positions agree with TRBD1. The V gene end was trimmed by 1 base and the J gene end by 6 bases; junction bases not matched to a gene: 17. Germline CDR1 reads MNHNS; CDR2 reads SASEGT. The CDR3 has 18 residues. CDR3 protein: CASSEDFGAGGILSEAFF. CDR3 in DNA: TGTGCCAGCAGTGAAGATTTTGGAGCAGGGGGTATCCTATCTGAAGCTTTCTTT.

This clonotype was picked up many times. The V and J genes are TRBV12-3 or TRBV12-4 and TRBJ2-3; possibly TRBD2 for D (5 bases). The CDR3 is 14 amino acids. Trimming took 7 bases from V and 1 from J, leaving 12 bases between them. The CDR3 bases are TGTGCCAGCACCGAAACTAGGGGCACAGATACGCAGTATTTT. Encoded protein: CASTETRGTDTQYF.

V usage is TRBV14 and J usage is TRBJ1-1; TRBD1 matches at 8 bases. Germline V CDR1 and CDR2: SGHDN, FVKESK. The J segment lost 4 bases and the V segment lost 4 bases, leaving 5 bases of the junction unmatched. The CDR3 is 14 residues long. CDR3 loop: CASSPRTGTTEAFF. In DNA, the CDR3 is TGTGCCAGCAGCCCCCGGACAGGGACCACTGAAGCTTTCTTT.

This clonotype occurred many times. V gene TRBV28 combines with J gene TRBJ2-1; D gene unclear. Deletions cut 3 bases from V and 1 base from J, with 10 bases between. CDR3 size: 15 residues. Germline loops: CDR1 MDHEN, CDR2 SYDVKM. The CDR3 coding sequence is TGTGCCAGCAGTTTGTCCAGGCGATCCTACAATGAGCAGTTCTTC. Residues: CASSLSRRSYNEQFF.

This clonotype has just a few counts. The J gene is TRBJ2-2, the V gene TRBV6-5; tentatively, D is TRBD2 (7 bases). The CDR3 is made up of 17 amino acids. Germline V gives CDR1 MNHEY, CDR2 SVGAGI. Between the trimmed V and J ends, which lost 0 bases and 4 bases, there was a span of 15 bases. The CDR3 reads CASSYSKRGGGTGELFF. In DNA form, the CDR3 reads TGTGCCAGCAGTTACTCGAAACGGGGAGGGGGCACCGGGGAGCTGTTTTTT.

In this sample, this clonotype turned up many times. The genes are TRBV19 and TRBJ2-1; D is ambiguous. Germline-derived CDR1 and CDR2 are LNHDA and SQIVND (reference sequence). V lost 3 bases and J 7 bases, leaving 13 bases between the germline ends. CDR3 size: 14 residues. CDR3 sequence (DNA): TGTGCCAGTAGTATTATAGACTCCGGGAATGAGCAGTTCTTC. Amino acids: CASSIIDSGNEQFF.

This clonotype has a count of ten or more. The chain is built from TRBV12-3 or TRBV12-4 and TRBJ1-2; TRBD1 matches at 7 bases. The CDR3 extends over 13 amino acids. V gave up 3 bases and J gave up 7 bases; unmatched junction bases: 5. The CDR3 region is CASSFGTAFGYTF. In nucleotides, the CDR3 is TGTGCCAGCAGTTTCGGGACAGCCTTTGGCTACACCTTC.

This clonotype was detected ten times or more. The rearrangement joins TRBV6-2 or TRBV6-3 to TRBJ1-5; D is undetermined. CDR1 is MNHEY and CDR2 is SVGEGT in the germline V gene. CDR3 length equals 13 residues. Trimming took off 4 bases at V and 0 bases at J, with 4 bases between the two ends. In DNA, the CDR3 is TGTGCCAGCAGTTCCGATAGCAATCAGCCCCAGCATTTT. Amino acids: CASSSDSNQPQHF.

This clonotype came up many times. V usage is TRBV27 and J usage is TRBJ1-6; 8 positions match TRBD1. Germline CDR1 and CDR2: MNHEY and SMNVEV (reference sequence). After removal of 1 base from V and 10 bases from J, the junction contained 6 bases not matched to a gene. The CDR3 has 15 residues. Here the CDR3 reads CASSLLDRVGSPLHF. CDR3 nucleotide sequence: TGTGCCAGCAGTTTATTGGACAGGGTCGGGTCACCCCTCCACTTT.

This clonotype came up many times. CDR3 loop: CASSQAGRRTEAFF. CDR3 in DNA: TGTGCCAGCAGCCAAGCGGGTCGGAGGACTGAAGCTTTCTTT. The genes are TRBV14 and TRBJ1-1; D gene uncertain. Trimming cost V 1 base and J 5 bases, with 11 bases left between them. In germline, CDR1 is SGHDN, CDR2 FVKESK. The CDR3 totals 14 residues. Filled out from reference TRBV14 and TRBJ1-1, the complete variable domain reads EAGVTQFPSHSVIEKGQTVTLRCDPISGHDNLYWYRRVMGKEIKFLLHFVKESKQDESGMPNNRFLAERTGGTYSTLKVQPAELEDSGVYFCASSQAGRRTEAFFGQGTRLTVV.

The rearrangement links TRBV19 to TRBJ2-3, with D unresolved. Trimming removed 1 base from V and 6 bases from J, with 11 bases in between. This CDR3 contains 14 residues. The V gene's germline CDR1 is LNHDA and CDR2 SQIVND (reference sequence). The CDR3, as DNA: TGTGCCAGTAGTATAGTTGGCAGGCAGGATACGCAGTATTTT. As protein: CASSIVGRQDTQYF.

The chain employs TRBV7-3 and TRBJ1-1; 9 bases fit TRBD1. J was trimmed by 0 bases and V by 3 bases; bases with no gene match: 8. The germline CDR1 and CDR2 sequences are SGHTA and FQGTGA. The CDR3 extends over 17 amino acids. The CDR3 DNA sequence: TGTGCCAGCAGCTTGTCTCCGGGACAGGGCATGAACACTGAAGCTTTCTTT. Amino acids: CASSLSPGQGMNTEAFF.

In its sample, this clonotype was seen a few times. The V and J genes are TRBV6-2 or TRBV6-3 and TRBJ2-1; TRBD1 aligns across 12 bases. This CDR3 is built from 17 residues. V lost 5 bases to trimming and J lost 9 bases; unmatched junction nucleotides: 14. Germline CDR1 and CDR2: MNHEY and SVGEGT. The CDR3 sequence is CASSQKPFSGQGAEQFF. The CDR3 DNA sequence: TGTGCCAGCAGTCAGAAGCCTTTCTCGGGACAGGGGGCTGAGCAGTTCTTC.

This chain joins TRBV5-1 and TRBJ2-3; 13 bases are shared with TRBD2. Germline V gene sequence: CDR1 SGHRS, CDR2 YFSETQ. CDR3 length equals 16 residues. V lost 4 bases to trimming and J lost 2 bases; unmatched junction nucleotides: 4. The chain's CDR3 is CASSPGTSGITDTQYF. The CDR3 coding sequence is TGCGCCAGCAGCCCCGGGACTAGCGGGATCACAGATACGCAGTATTTT.

This clonotype was seen only a few times. The gene calls are TRBV9 and TRBJ2-2; 8 bases match TRBD2. V lost 4 bases, J lost 4 bases, and 9 bases stayed unmatched. Germline loops: CDR1 SGDLS, CDR2 YYNGEE. There are 16 residues in the CDR3. The CDR3 coding sequence is TGTGCCAGCAGCCCCAGTACTAGCGGAGTCACCGGGGAGCTGTTTTTT. It encodes CASSPSTSGVTGELFF. The whole variable domain, remainder taken from reference TRBV9 and TRBJ2-2, is DSGVTQTPKHLITATGQRVTLRCSPRSGDLSVYWYQQSLDQGLQFLIQYYNGEERAKGNILERFSAQQFPDLHSELNLSSLELGDSALYFCASSPSTSGVTGELFFGEGSRLTVL.